The 14 T cell receptor beta chains listed next were all sequenced from one sample in a study of T cells in Graves' hyperthyroidism and ophthalmopathy. From RNA transcripts, TCR beta CDR3 regions were amplified. Initially, a first-round RT-PCR of the TCR CDR3 employed the HTBI primer set. TCRdb re-called the multiplex PCR reads with MiXCR, one entry per CDR3 protein. This sample yields around 480,000 distinct CDR3 sequences, of which roughly an eighth are seen a single time; 17% belongs to the top ten. The sample was blood. The receptors were sampled from a woman aged 18-30 years with Graves' hyperthyroidism.

This clonotype was picked up many times. The chain has TRBV12-3 or TRBV12-4 and TRBJ1-1; possible D gene TRBD1, 6 bases. The CDR3 totals 15 residues. V dropped 6 bases and J dropped 4 bases, with 18 bases sitting between them. The CDR3 coding sequence is TGTGCCAGCAGACCCAAACCCACAGGGAGCACTGAAGCTTTCTTT. The encoded protein is CASRPKPTGSTEAFF.

This clonotype was counted at least ten times. The chain recombines TRBV30 with TRBJ1-6; D not resolved. This CDR3 spans 12 amino acids. Trimming shortened V by 3 bases and J by 5 bases, and 5 bases separated the two germline ends. CDR1 is GTSNPN and CDR2 is SVGIG in the germline V gene (reference sequence). The CDR3 bases are TGTGCCTGGAGACCCAATAATTCACCCCTCCACTTT. Protein sequence: CAWRPNNSPLHF. The whole variable domain, remainder taken from reference TRBV30 and TRBJ1-6, is SQTIHQWPATLVQPVGSPLSLECTVEGTSNPNLYWYRQAAGRGLQLLFYSVGIGQISSEVPQNLSASRPQDRQFILSSKKLLLSDSGFYLCAWRPNNSPLHFGNGTRLTVT.

The sample holds many counts of this clonotype. This rearrangement joins TRBV11-2 to TRBJ2-3; D might be TRBD1 (6 bases). CDR1 and CDR2 from the germline V gene are SGHAT and FQNNGV. V shed 6 bases and J shed 2 bases, with 12 bases lying between them. CDR3 size: 14 residues. In DNA form, the CDR3 reads TGTGCCAGCAGATCAGGGGTTTTCACAGATACGCAGTATTTT. Translated, it gives CASRSGVFTDTQYF.

This clonotype was detected only a few times. The chain is built from TRBV4-2 and TRBJ2-2; D ambiguous. CDR1 and CDR2 from the germline V gene are LGHNA and YNFKEQ. The CDR3 totals 14 residues. With 0 bases removed from V and 2 bases from J, the gap between germline ends came to 4 bases. CDR3 in amino acids: CASSQDYNTGELFF. The CDR3 DNA is TGTGCCAGCAGCCAAGACTATAACACCGGGGAGCTGTTTTTT.

Remarks on this clonotype: Given a much more abundant clone one base away, this may be a read error. The chain has TRBV12-3 or TRBV12-4 and TRBJ2-1; tentatively, D is TRBD1 (5 bases). The CDR3 extends over 15 amino acids. V shed 2 bases and J shed 6 bases, with 14 bases lying between them. Here the CDR3 DNA reads TGTGCCAGCAGTTTAAGGGGAAGAAGGGCCAATGAGCAGTTCTTC. Translating gives CASSLRGRRANEQFF.

This sequence joins TRBV13 and TRBJ2-7; TRBD2 matches at 7 bases. This CDR3 is 15 amino acids long. V shed 3 bases and J 1 base; nucleotides not matched to a gene: 6. CDR1 and CDR2 from the germline V gene are PRHDT and FYEKMQ (reference sequence). CDR3 sequence reads: CASSFYQGGSYEQYF. As DNA, the CDR3 is TGTGCCAGCAGCTTCTATCAGGGAGGGTCCTACGAGCAGTACTTC.

This clonotype was counted a few times. The CDR3 protein is CASSMLDGYGYTF. CDR3 DNA: TGTGCCAGTAGTATGTTGGACGGATATGGCTACACCTTC. The chain employs TRBV19 and TRBJ1-2; D gene uncertain. The germline gives CDR1 LNHDA, CDR2 SQIVND (reference sequence). V lost 3 bases to trimming and J lost 5 bases, with 10 bases between them. The CDR3 spans 13 residues.

This clonotype appeared a few times. The V and J genes are TRBV29-1 and TRBJ1-1, with D possibly TRBD1 on 5 matching bases. CDR1 SQVTM and CDR2 ANQGSEA come from the germline V gene. With 4 bases removed from V and 0 bases from J, the gap between germline ends came to 12 bases. CDR3 length: 14 amino acids. CDR3 bases: TGCAGCGTTGTTCCCACAGGCATGAACACTGAAGCTTTCTTT. Amino acid sequence: CSVVPTGMNTEAFF.

There are many counts of this clonotype. The V gene is TRBV11-3, the J gene TRBJ1-1, with D possibly being TRBD1 (5 bases). Trimming pared 0 bases from V and 4 bases from J, leaving 12 bases between. The CDR3 sequence is 15 residues long. Per germline, CDR1 SGHNT and CDR2 YENEEA. CDR3 sequence reads: CASSLDREGSTEAFF. DNA of the CDR3: TGTGCCAGCAGCTTAGACAGGGAGGGGAGCACTGAAGCTTTCTTT.

This clonotype was found many times. The rearrangement joins TRBV19 to TRBJ2-7; weak D call: TRBD2 (6 bases). The V end lost 7 bases, the J end lost 5 bases, and 12 bases lay between the germline ends. Germline V gene sequence: CDR1 LNHDA, CDR2 SQIVND (reference sequence). CDR3 length equals 12 residues. The DNA of the CDR3 is TGTGCCAGTAACGGGGAGGAGCACGAGCAGTACTTC. Its protein product is CASNGEEHEQYF.

The table lists this clonotype with many counts. The chain links TRBV6-1 to TRBJ2-1; D uncertain. V lost 2 bases and J 7 bases, leaving 6 bases between the germline ends. Germline CDR1 MNHNS, CDR2 SASEGT. This CDR3 has 12 amino acids. The CDR3 is CASSEMGNEQFF. The CDR3 DNA reads as TGTGCCAGCAGTGAAATGGGGAATGAGCAGTTCTTC.

Notes on this clonotype: This sequence may be a read error, since a much larger clone differs from it by one base. The J gene is TRBJ2-1, the V gene TRBV24-1, with a tentative D call TRBD2 (7 bases). This CDR3 region has 16 residues. The germline gives CDR1 KGHDR, CDR2 SFDVKD. CDR3 DNA sequence: TGTGCCACCAGTCGGGGGAGGGGGTCTGGCTACAGTGAGCAGTTCTTC. It specifies CATSRGRGSGYSEQFF.

This clonotype was seen many times. The chain couples TRBV24-1 to TRBJ2-2; D possibly matches TRBD1 or TRBD2 (6 bases each). In germline, CDR1 is KGHDR, CDR2 SFDVKD. V was shortened by 2 bases and J by 5 bases, with 11 bases between the two germline ends. The CDR3 loop spans 15 amino acids. CDR3: CATSDWGAVTGELFF. CDR3 nucleotides: TGTGCCACCAGTGATTGGGGGGCCGTAACCGGGGAGCTGTTTTTT.

This clonotype was seen many times. V is TRBV27 and J is TRBJ2-1; 8 nucleotides match TRBD2. This CDR3 has 14 residues. CDR1 MNHEY and CDR2 SMNVEV come from the germline V gene (reference sequence). J lost 5 bases, V lost 5 bases, and 5 bases had no gene match. The CDR3 DNA sequence: TGTGCCAGCAGTAGCGGGAGCCCAAACAATGAGCAGTTCTTC. It is translated as CASSSGSPNNEQFF.